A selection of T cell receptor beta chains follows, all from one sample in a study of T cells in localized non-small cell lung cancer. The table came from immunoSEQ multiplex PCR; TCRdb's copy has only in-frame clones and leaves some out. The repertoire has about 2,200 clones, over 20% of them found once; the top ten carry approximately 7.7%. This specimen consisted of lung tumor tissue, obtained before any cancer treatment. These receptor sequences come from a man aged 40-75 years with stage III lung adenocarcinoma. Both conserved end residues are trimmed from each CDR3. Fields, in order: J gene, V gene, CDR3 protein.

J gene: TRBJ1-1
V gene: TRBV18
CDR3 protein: ASSPPNEDEAF

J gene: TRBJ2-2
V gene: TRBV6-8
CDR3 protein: ASSYPGLAGVGELF

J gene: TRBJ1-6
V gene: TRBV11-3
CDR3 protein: ASSPRTPNSYNSPLH

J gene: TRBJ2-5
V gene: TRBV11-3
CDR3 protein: ASSKHASQETQY

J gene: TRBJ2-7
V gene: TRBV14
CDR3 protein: ASSSLDRRQY

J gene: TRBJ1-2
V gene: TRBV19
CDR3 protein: ARTPGQGTNGYT

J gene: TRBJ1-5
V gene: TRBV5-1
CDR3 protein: ASSLGPWNSNQPQH

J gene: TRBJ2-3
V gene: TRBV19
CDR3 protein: ASSQGLADTQY

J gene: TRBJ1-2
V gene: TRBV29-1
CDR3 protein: SVVTWTGGRGYT

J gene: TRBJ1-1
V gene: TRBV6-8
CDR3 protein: AIRGQGDNTEAF

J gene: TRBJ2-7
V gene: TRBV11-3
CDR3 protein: ASSPLANPYEQY

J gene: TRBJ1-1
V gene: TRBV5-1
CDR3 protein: ASSIRQGSAEAF

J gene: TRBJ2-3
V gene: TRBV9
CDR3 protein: ASSVAGGLTQY

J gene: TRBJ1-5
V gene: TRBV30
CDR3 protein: AGWTGNRNQPQH

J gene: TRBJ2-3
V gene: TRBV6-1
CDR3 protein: ASSEAGYTDTQY